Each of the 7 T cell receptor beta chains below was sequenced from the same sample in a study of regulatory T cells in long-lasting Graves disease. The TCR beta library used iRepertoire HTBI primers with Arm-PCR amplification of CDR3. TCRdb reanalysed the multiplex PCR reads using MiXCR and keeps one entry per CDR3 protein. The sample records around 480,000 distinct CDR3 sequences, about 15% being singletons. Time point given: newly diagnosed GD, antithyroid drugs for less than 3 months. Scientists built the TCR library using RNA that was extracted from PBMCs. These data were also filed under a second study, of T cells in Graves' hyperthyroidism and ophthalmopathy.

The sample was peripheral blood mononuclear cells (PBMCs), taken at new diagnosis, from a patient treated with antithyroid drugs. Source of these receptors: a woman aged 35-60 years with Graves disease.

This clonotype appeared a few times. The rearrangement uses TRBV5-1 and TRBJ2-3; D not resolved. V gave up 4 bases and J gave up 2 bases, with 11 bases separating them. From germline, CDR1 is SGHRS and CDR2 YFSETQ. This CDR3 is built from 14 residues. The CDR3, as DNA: TGCGCCAGCAGCCTAAGCCAACCCACAGATACGCAGTATTTT. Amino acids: CASSLSQPTDTQYF.

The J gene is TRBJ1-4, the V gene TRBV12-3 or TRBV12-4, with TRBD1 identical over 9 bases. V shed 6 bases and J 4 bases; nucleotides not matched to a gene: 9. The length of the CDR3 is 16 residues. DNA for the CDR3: TGTGCCAGCAGCAACCATGGGACAGGGCTTAATGAAAAACTGTTTTTT. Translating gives CASSNHGTGLNEKLFF.

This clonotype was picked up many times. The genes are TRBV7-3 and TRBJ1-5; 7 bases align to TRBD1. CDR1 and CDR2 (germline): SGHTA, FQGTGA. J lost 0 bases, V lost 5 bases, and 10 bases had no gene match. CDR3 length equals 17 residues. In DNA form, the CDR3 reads TGTGCCAGCAGCACCCGGGACAGTGCTTATAGCAATCAGCCCCAGCATTTT. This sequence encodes CASSTRDSAYSNQPQHF.

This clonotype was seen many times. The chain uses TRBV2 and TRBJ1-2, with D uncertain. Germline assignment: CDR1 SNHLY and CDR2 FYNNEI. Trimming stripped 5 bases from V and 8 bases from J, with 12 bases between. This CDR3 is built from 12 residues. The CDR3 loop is CASSLSSGGYTF. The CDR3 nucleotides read TGTGCCAGCAGTTTAAGCAGTGGCGGCTACACCTTC.

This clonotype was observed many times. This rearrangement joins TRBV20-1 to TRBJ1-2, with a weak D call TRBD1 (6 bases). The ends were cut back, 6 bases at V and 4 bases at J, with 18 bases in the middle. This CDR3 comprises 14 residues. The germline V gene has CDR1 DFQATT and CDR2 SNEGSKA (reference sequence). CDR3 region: CSAPRKQGSYGYTF. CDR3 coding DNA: TGCAGTGCCCCTAGAAAACAGGGTTCCTATGGCTACACCTTC.

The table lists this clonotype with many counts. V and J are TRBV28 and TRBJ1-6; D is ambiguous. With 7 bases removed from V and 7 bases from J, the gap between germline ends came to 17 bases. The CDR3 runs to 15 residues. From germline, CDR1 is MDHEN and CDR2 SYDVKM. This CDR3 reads CASTTAGRWNSPLHF. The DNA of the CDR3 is TGTGCCAGCACCACAGCAGGACGTTGGAATTCACCCCTCCACTTT.

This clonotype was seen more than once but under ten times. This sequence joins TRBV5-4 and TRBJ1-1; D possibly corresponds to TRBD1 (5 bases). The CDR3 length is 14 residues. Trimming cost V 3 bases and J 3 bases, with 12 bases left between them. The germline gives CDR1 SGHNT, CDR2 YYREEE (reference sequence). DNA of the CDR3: TGTGCCAGCAGCTCCATTCAGGGAGACACTGAAGCTTTCTTT. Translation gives CASSSIQGDTEAFF.